These 20 T cell receptor beta chains came from one sample sequenced in a study of neurological immune-mediated disorders. TCRdb ran MiXCR on the 5' RACE reads and lists one entry per CDR3 protein. Of 75,000 to 95,000 distinct CDR3 sequences in the sample, 17% were seen once. The sample consisted of PBMCs. These receptors were obtained from a woman in her 40s in good health.

The sample holds many counts of this clonotype. The rearrangement uses TRBV24-1 and TRBJ2-2, with unresolved D. This CDR3 spans 12 amino acids. Germline V gives CDR1 KGHDR, CDR2 SFDVKD. Trimming took off 11 bases at V and 6 bases at J, with 12 bases between the two ends. In DNA, the CDR3 is TGTGCCATACGTACCCGAGCCGGGGAGCTGTTTTTT. This gives the protein CAIRTRAGELFF.

Notes on this clonotype: The junction departs from germline at one end; a sequencing error may be responsible. The chain uses TRBV2 and TRBJ1-6, with D tentatively TRBD1 (5 bases). The CDR3 is made up of 14 amino acids. Germline values: CDR1 SNHLY, CDR2 FYNNEI. As DNA, the CDR3 is TGTACCAGCAAGGGAGGGCAGGGAACCTCACCCCTCCACTTT. Translating gives CTSKGGQGTSPLHF.

The gene calls are TRBV12-3 or TRBV12-4 and TRBJ2-7, with 9 bases aligning to TRBD1. V shed 5 bases, J shed 8 bases, and the junction held 7 bases outside the gene matches. This CDR3 spans 13 amino acids. The CDR3 reads CASSLGQGPQQYF. The CDR3 nucleotides read TGTGCCAGCAGTCTAGGACAGGGGCCCCAGCAGTACTTC.

This clonotype showed up many times. The genes are TRBV10-2 and TRBJ1-1, with a tentative D call TRBD1 (5 bases). With 7 bases removed from V and 4 bases from J, the gap between germline ends came to 22 bases. Germline V gene sequence: CDR1 WSHSY, CDR2 SAAADI. CDR3 length equals 16 residues. CDR3 loop: CASNDPGSGFGTEAFF. The DNA for the CDR3 is TGCGCCAGCAATGATCCAGGGAGCGGGTTTGGCACTGAAGCTTTCTTT.

At least ten counts were recorded for this clonotype. This sequence joins TRBV12-3 or TRBV12-4 and TRBJ2-6; the D call may be TRBD1 or TRBD2 (5 bases each). Trimming stripped 5 bases from V and 0 bases from J, with 14 bases between. The CDR3 is made up of 17 amino acids. The CDR3, as DNA: TGTGCCAGCAGTCCCTTACTAGACAGCTCTGGGGCCAACGTCCTGACTTTC. The encoded protein is CASSPLLDSSGANVLTF.

The chain employs TRBV5-1 and TRBJ2-3; D is uncertain. CDR1 is SGHRS and CDR2 is YFSETQ in the germline V gene. The CDR3 spans 15 residues. V lost 1 base and J lost 5, with 14 bases in between. The CDR3 spells CASSLFAQIKDTQYF. In nucleotides, the CDR3 is TGCGCCAGCAGCTTGTTTGCTCAAATCAAAGATACGCAGTATTTT.

In this sample, this clonotype turned up many times. The chain couples TRBV27 to TRBJ1-3; D uncertain. V dropped 5 bases and J dropped 4 bases, with 18 bases sitting between them. The CDR3 covers 16 residues. Germline values: CDR1 MNHEY, CDR2 SMNVEV (reference sequence). The CDR3 DNA follows: TGTGCCAGCAGTCCCCTCGGGCCCTCTGAGGGAAACACCATATATTTT. Protein: CASSPLGPSEGNTIYF.

This chain uses TRBV6-2 or TRBV6-3 with TRBJ2-3, with 10 bases identical to TRBD1. Germline CDR1 MNHEY, CDR2 SVGEGT. V lost 4 bases and J lost 5; bases outside the gene matches: 6. The CDR3 has 15 amino acids. The CDR3 DNA reads TGTGCCAGCAGTTTCGGACAGGGGGTTGGAGATACGCAGTATTTT. Protein sequence: CASSFGQGVGDTQYF.

This clonotype was seen repeatedly, ten times or more. The genes are TRBV5-1 and TRBJ2-5; D might be TRBD1 (6 bases). The V gene lost 4 bases and the J gene lost 4 bases, with 20 bases spanning the gap. CDR3 length equals 16 residues. In germline, CDR1 is SGHRS, CDR2 YFSETQ. For the CDR3, the DNA is TGCGCCAGCAGCCTAAACCAGGGGAATAGAGGAGAGACCCAGTACTTC. Its translation is CASSLNQGNRGETQYF.

In this sample, this clonotype turned up many times. This chain uses TRBV20-1 with TRBJ2-5, with TRBD1 matching 12 bases. Looked up from germline, CDR1 is DFQATT and CDR2 is SNEGSKA (reference sequence). The CDR3 contains 15 residues. V lost 6 bases and J lost 5; bases outside the gene matches: 10. This CDR3 is CSASAGTGGGETQYF. In nucleotides, the CDR3 is TGCAGTGCCTCTGCCGGGACAGGGGGCGGTGAGACCCAGTACTTC.

This clonotype was counted at least ten times. The V gene is TRBV7-2, the J gene TRBJ1-2, with 8 bases fitting TRBD1. The length of the CDR3 is 16 residues. Germline V gene data show CDR1 as SGHTA and CDR2 as FQGNSA. With V trimmed by 4 bases and J by 3 bases, 10 bases remained unmatched. CDR3 DNA sequence: TGTGCCAGCAGCTCGCCCGCGGGGACAGGAGACTATGGCTACACCTTC. It translates to CASSSPAGTGDYGYTF.

In this sample, this clonotype turned up many times. The chain recombines TRBV5-1 with TRBJ2-7; 7 bases line up with TRBD1. The germline CDR1 and CDR2 sequences are SGHRS and YFSETQ. V dropped 0 bases and J dropped 2; count of bases not matched to a gene: 2. The CDR3 spans 14 residues. CDR3 DNA: TGCGCCAGCAGCTTGGAGGGGGCCCCCTACGAGCAGTACTTC. Protein sequence: CASSLEGAPYEQYF.

This clonotype has a count of ten or more. This chain joins TRBV7-2 and TRBJ2-3; D is unresolved. The CDR3 is made up of 13 amino acids. Trimming removed 5 bases from V and 5 bases from J, with 11 bases in between. The germline V gene encodes CDR1 SGHTA and CDR2 FQGNSA. DNA for the CDR3: TGTGCCAGCAGCGTCGGGCTTGGAGATACGCAGTATTTT. The encoded protein is CASSVGLGDTQYF. The full variable domain, its missing parts supplied by reference TRBV7-2 and TRBJ2-3, is GAGVSQSPSNKVTEKGKDVELRCDPISGHTALYWYRQSLGQGLEFLIYFQGNSAPDKSGLPSDRFSAERTGGSVSTLTIQRTQQEDSAVYLCASSVGLGDTQYFGPGTRLTVL.

This clonotype was recorded at least ten times. This chain uses TRBV12-3 or TRBV12-4 with TRBJ2-3; weak D call: TRBD2 (7 bases). CDR3 length: 17 residues. V was pared by 3 bases and J by 5 bases, with 21 bases between. The CDR3 reads CASSLKGLGGAGDTQYF. As DNA, the CDR3 is TGTGCCAGCAGTTTGAAAGGGCTTGGGGGGGCGGGAGATACGCAGTATTTT.

This clonotype was detected many times. V and J are TRBV6-6 and TRBJ1-2; D unresolved. This CDR3 is built from 14 residues. Germline values: CDR1 MNHNY, CDR2 SVGAGI (reference sequence). V shed 3 bases and J shed 4 bases, with 12 bases lying between them. The CDR3 DNA reads as TGTGCCAGCAGTTATCGGGCCGATACCTATGGCTACACCTTC. As protein: CASSYRADTYGYTF.

Only a few counts were recorded for this clonotype. DNA of the CDR3: TGCAGTGCTTCCCCAGGCGGGATCGGACAGCATTTT. It yields the protein CSASPGGIGQHF. The rearrangement joins TRBV20-1 to TRBJ1-5; D is ambiguous. The CDR3 is made up of 12 amino acids. Germline V gene lookup returns CDR1 DFQATT and CDR2 SNEGSKA (reference sequence). Trimming removed 5 bases from V and 13 bases from J, with 18 bases in between.

The chain couples TRBV18 to TRBJ2-7, with D uncertain. Between the trimmed V and J ends, which lost 3 bases and 0 bases, there was a span of 9 bases. CDR3 length equals 14 residues. Germline loops: CDR1 KGHSH, CDR2 LQKENI. Here the CDR3 DNA reads TGTGCCAGCTCACCTGTCCGATCCTCCTACGAGCAGTACTTC. Its protein product is CASSPVRSSYEQYF.

In its sample, this clonotype was seen many times. This sequence joins TRBV6-5 and TRBJ1-1, with D tentatively TRBD1 (6 bases). The CDR3 extends over 14 amino acids. The germline gives CDR1 MNHEY, CDR2 SVGAGI. V shed 4 bases and J shed 1 base, with 10 bases lying between them. Here the CDR3 DNA reads TGTGCCAGCAGTTCCACAGGGCCGAACACTGAAGCTTTCTTT. This sequence encodes CASSSTGPNTEAFF.

The V and J genes are TRBV6-5 and TRBJ1-1; maybe TRBD1 (6 bases). V was pared by 6 bases and J by 1 base, with 12 bases between. The germline V gene has CDR1 MNHEY and CDR2 SVGAGI. This CDR3 spans 14 amino acids. The CDR3 bases are TGTGCCAGCAGGTACAGGACAGAGAACACTGAAGCTTTCTTT. Its translation is CASRYRTENTEAFF.

The sample holds many counts of this clonotype. The CDR3 DNA follows: TGCAGTGCTAGATTGACAGAACAAGAGACCCAGTACTTC. Protein: CSARLTEQETQYF. The chain carries TRBV20-1 and TRBJ2-5, with a possible D match to TRBD1 (5 bases). Germline-derived CDR1 and CDR2 are DFQATT and SNEGSKA (reference sequence). The CDR3 loop spans 13 amino acids. V was shortened by 2 bases and J by 2 bases, with 9 bases between the two germline ends.